The following is a T cell receptor beta chain sequence with its context. In the source study's methods: Amplifying reference gene primers gave estimates of nucleated cell counts. Sequencing used immunoSEQ multiplex PCR; TCRdb keeps in-frame clones, though not all of them. V and J calls and clone size are copied from that table; D and trimming were computed from the DNA. The table includes 50,000 to 60,000 clones, about 89% detected once. The data originate from a study of blood T cell repertoires in COVID-19. Sequenced material: peripheral blood. This TCR came from a human donor in a cohort sampled during active COVID-19.

The CDR3 loop reads CASSPTGVQETQYF. CDR3 in DNA: TGCGCCAGCAGTCCCACAGGGGTCCAAGAGACCCAGTACTTC. The chain carries TRBV5-1 and TRBJ2-5, with TRBD1 matching 7 bases. This CDR3 has 14 amino acids. Germline V gene sequence: CDR1 SGHRS, CDR2 YFSETQ. The V segment lost 5 bases and the J segment 1 base; nucleotides outside the gene matches: 5.